The entry below gives a single TCR beta chain sequence along with its context. Its matching antigen is unknown. It was approximately 10 milliliters of peripheral blood that were drawn from each donor. A second PCR of about 6 to 11 cycles used a sample-barcoded 5' primer and a J-beta primer mix. Every sample returned 2.5 million or more CDR3-containing paired-end reads. TCRdb used MiXCR to reprocess the 5' RACE reads, holding one entry per CDR3 protein. The table records hundreds of thousands of distinct CDR3 sequences, roughly 48% of them present only once. The data originate from a study of blood T cells in healthy people across ages. Study conclusions and caveats: Lack of knowledge of donor CMV status possibly confounded expanded clonotype changes. In long-lived donors, naive CD4+ cell counts and diversity exceeded those of aged donors.

V was clipped by 4 bases and J by 5 bases; unmatched bases: 5. The CDR3 has 14 residues. Germline CDR1 is MNHNY and CDR2 is SVGAGI (reference sequence). Sequenced: blood. This receptor was identified in an elderly man in good health. V is TRBV6-6 and J is TRBJ2-5; 9 bases match TRBD1. CDR3 in amino acids: CASSSTGGWETQYF. The CDR3 DNA sequence: TGTGCCAGCAGTTCAACAGGGGGCTGGGAGACCCAGTACTTC.